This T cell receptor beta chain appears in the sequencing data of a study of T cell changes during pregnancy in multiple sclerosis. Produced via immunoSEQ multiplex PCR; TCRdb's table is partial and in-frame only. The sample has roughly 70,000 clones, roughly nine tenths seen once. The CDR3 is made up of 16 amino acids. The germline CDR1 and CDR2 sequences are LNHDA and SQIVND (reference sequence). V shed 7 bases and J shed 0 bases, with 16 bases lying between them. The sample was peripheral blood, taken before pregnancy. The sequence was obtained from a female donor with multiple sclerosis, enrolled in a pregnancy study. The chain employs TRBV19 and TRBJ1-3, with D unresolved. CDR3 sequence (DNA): TGTGCCAGTAAGGGTGTGGGGAGACGCTCTGGAAACACCATATATTTT. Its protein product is CASKGVGRRSGNTIYF.